The 19 T cell receptor beta chains below come from one sample, sequenced in a study of blood T cell repertoires in COVID-19. This table comes from immunoSEQ multiplex PCR, and its TCRdb copy is limited to in-frame clones, with some not included. The table records hundreds of thousands of clones, approximately 90% of them present only once. Sequencing used PBMCs or T cells enriched from blood (not recorded which). These receptors were taken from a young man who had recovered from COVID-19.

The chain combines TRBV6-6 with TRBJ2-2, with a tentative D call TRBD2 (6 bases). This CDR3 comprises 15 residues. Germline loops: CDR1 MNHNY, CDR2 SVGAGI (reference sequence). V lost 2 bases and J 4 bases, leaving 11 bases between the germline ends. The CDR3 is CASSYGVSGTGELFF. The CDR3 DNA is TGTGCCAGCAGTTACGGTGTTAGCGGCACCGGGGAGCTGTTTTTT.

In its sample, this clone was seen once. This sequence joins TRBV28 and TRBJ2-5, with a weak D call TRBD2 (6 bases). CDR3 length: 14 residues. Trimming left V 3 bases short and J 2 bases short, with 10 bases between. CDR1 and CDR2 (germline): MDHEN, SYDVKM. CDR3 in DNA: TGTGCCAGCAGTTTGGGCGGGATACAAGAGACCCAGTACTTC. It specifies CASSLGGIQETQYF.

The chain combines TRBV29-1 with TRBJ1-1; maybe TRBD1 (5 bases). The V and J ends lost 1 base and 7 bases respectively, with 13 bases between them. Germline V lookup: CDR1 SQVTM, CDR2 ANQGSEA. This CDR3 spans 13 amino acids. CDR3 in DNA: TGCAGCGTTGAAGGTCGGAGGGGCGGTGAAGCTTTCTTT. Translated: CSVEGRRGGEAFF.

The rearrangement links TRBV11-2 to TRBJ2-1; D may be TRBD2 (5 bases). V lost 1 base to trimming and J lost 2 bases, with 9 bases between them. Germline V gene sequence: CDR1 SGHAT, CDR2 FQNNGV. The CDR3 extends over 15 amino acids. The DNA of the CDR3 is TGTGCCAGCAGCTTAGGAGGGTATACCTACAATGAGCAGTTCTTC. As protein: CASSLGGYTYNEQFF.

The V call is TRBV30, the J call TRBJ1-1, with D maybe TRBD1 (5 bases). CDR1 is GTSNPN, CDR2 SVGIG, per germline (reference sequence). This CDR3 comprises 10 residues. V gave up 6 bases and J gave up 8 bases, with 10 bases separating them. The CDR3 DNA reads TGTGCCTGCAGGGATGCCGAAGCTTTCTTT. This sequence encodes CACRDAEAFF.

The chain employs TRBV4-1 and TRBJ2-1; 10 bases map to TRBD2. Losses at the gene ends were 0 bases for V and 7 bases for J; bases not matched to a gene: 15. The germline CDR1 and CDR2 sequences are MGHRA and YSYEKL. The CDR3 totals 19 residues. In DNA form, the CDR3 reads TGCGCCAGCAGCCAAGATCAGGGGGTGGCTAGCGGGAGTGGTAATGAGCAGTTCTTC. The encoded protein is CASSQDQGVASGSGNEQFF.

The V call is TRBV19, the J call TRBJ2-5, with 8 bases matching TRBD1. Trimming cost V 5 bases and J 5 bases; bases outside gene matches: 13. CDR3 length: 16 residues. Germline V gene lookup returns CDR1 LNHDA and CDR2 SQIVND (reference sequence). The DNA for the CDR3 is TGTGCCAGTAGTCTTATATTGGACAGGGTATGGGAGACCCAGTACTTC. This sequence encodes CASSLILDRVWETQYF.

This clone came up once. The chain has TRBV7-2 and TRBJ2-3, with TRBD1 identical over 9 bases. Germline trimming cut 2 bases from V and 6 bases from J; bases unmatched to any gene: 18. The CDR3 sequence is 19 residues long. From germline, CDR1 is SGHTA and CDR2 FQGNSA. CDR3 nucleotides: TGTGCCAGCAGCTTACCGAGTCAGGTCGGGACAGGGAGTTCGGATACGCAGTATTTT. Residues: CASSLPSQVGTGSSDTQYF.

V usage is TRBV6-6 and J usage is TRBJ2-4, with 9 bases matching TRBD1. The germline V gene encodes CDR1 MNHNY and CDR2 SVGAGI (reference sequence). The trim removed 5 bases at V and 1 base at J, leaving 3 bases unmatched. There are 15 residues in the CDR3. CDR3: CASSRTGVAKNIQYF. The CDR3 DNA reads TGTGCCAGCAGTCGGACAGGGGTGGCCAAAAACATTCAGTACTTC.

This rearrangement joins TRBV28 to TRBJ2-2; 10 nucleotides agree with TRBD2. Germline CDR1 reads MDHEN; CDR2 reads SYDVKM. The CDR3 runs 19 residues. After removal of 3 bases from V and 3 bases from J, the junction contained 13 bases not matched to a gene. DNA for the CDR3: TGTGCCAGCAGTTTTCTAGCTAGCGGGAGCCGTCGAGACACCGGGGAGCTGTTTTTT. It is translated as CASSFLASGSRRDTGELFF.

In DNA, the CDR3 is TGTGCCACCAGTGATCCCAGGGGAGGGAGGCACAATGAGCAGTTCTTC. Encoded protein: CATSDPRGGRHNEQFF. V and J are TRBV24-1 and TRBJ2-1; a possible D gene is TRBD2 (7 bases). Germline V gene data show CDR1 as KGHDR and CDR2 as SFDVKD. Trimming removed 3 bases at V and 5 bases at J, with 16 bases between. This CDR3 region has 16 residues.

V and J are TRBV20-1 and TRBJ2-7, with 10 bases lining up with TRBD1. The CDR3 contains 16 residues. Germline CDR1 reads DFQATT; CDR2 reads SNEGSKA (reference sequence). V was clipped by 3 bases and J by 2 bases; unmatched bases: 10. The CDR3 is CSASRPRDRGTYEQYF. The CDR3, as DNA: TGCAGTGCTAGTCGCCCCCGGGACAGGGGAACCTACGAGCAGTACTTC.

On this clone itself: At the DNA level, this CDR3 is encoded by other sequences in the same sample as well. The chain uses TRBV19 and TRBJ2-1; 12 positions match TRBD2. V lost 4 bases, J lost 2 bases, and 0 bases stayed unmatched. CDR3 size: 15 residues. Germline lookup yields CDR1 LNHDA and CDR2 SQIVND (reference sequence). The CDR3, as DNA: TGTGCCAGTAGTAGGACTAGCGGGACCTACAATGAGCAGTTCTTC. Residues: CASSRTSGTYNEQFF.

This clone was observed a handful of times. The rearrangement joins TRBV5-1 to TRBJ2-1; possible D gene TRBD2, 6 bases. The germline V and J ends were trimmed by 4 bases and 4 bases, with 12 bases remaining between them. Per germline, CDR1 SGHRS and CDR2 YFSETQ. CDR3 length equals 14 residues. CDR3 nucleotides: TGCGCCAGCAGCCAAATAGCGGAGTACAATGAGCAGTTCTTC. Residues: CASSQIAEYNEQFF.

The chain combines TRBV6-6 with TRBJ2-1, with TRBD2 matching over 9 bases. The CDR3 totals 16 residues. The ends lost 5 bases at V and 4 bases at J; junction bases unmatched: 9. Germline values: CDR1 MNHNY, CDR2 SVGAGI (reference sequence). For the CDR3, the DNA is TGTGCCAGCAGTCGAACCCTAGCGGGAAGATACAATGAGCAGTTCTTC. Its translation is CASSRTLAGRYNEQFF.

The chain couples TRBV5-5 to TRBJ2-2, with 13 bases matching TRBD2. Germline CDR1 and CDR2: SGHKS and YYEKEE (reference sequence). V lost 5 bases to trimming and J lost 1 base; unmatched junction nucleotides: 5. The CDR3 covers 17 residues. CDR3: CASSFGLAGVNTGELFF. As DNA, the CDR3 is TGTGCCAGCAGTTTTGGACTAGCGGGAGTGAACACCGGGGAGCTGTTTTTT.

The rearrangement joins TRBV11-2 to TRBJ2-7, with D maybe TRBD1 (6 bases). The V end was cut by 6 bases, the J end by 4 bases, with 13 bases between. Germline V gene data show CDR1 as SGHAT and CDR2 as FQNNGV. This CDR3 comprises 13 residues. The CDR3 sequence is CASRGQQAYEQYF. DNA of the CDR3: TGTGCCAGCAGAGGACAGCAAGCATACGAGCAGTACTTC.

This clone was found once. V gene TRBV7-9 combines with J gene TRBJ1-5; 7 bases fit TRBD1. J lost 7 bases, V lost 1 base, and 7 bases had no gene match. The CDR3 covers 15 residues. Germline loops: CDR1 SEHNR, CDR2 FQNEAQ (reference sequence). The chain's CDR3 is CASSLGRGVGQPQHF. The DNA of the CDR3 is TGTGCCAGCAGCTTAGGCAGGGGGGTCGGCCAGCCCCAGCATTTT.

The V call is TRBV5-1, the J call TRBJ2-7; a possible D gene is TRBD2 (6 bases). CDR1 and CDR2 (germline): SGHRS, YFSETQ. Trimming removed 4 bases from V and 2 bases from J, with 22 bases in between. The CDR3 is made up of 17 amino acids. CDR3 DNA: TGCGCCAGCAGCCCCCTGCGGGACGGTTGGGGCCCCTACGAGCAGTACTTC. It specifies CASSPLRDGWGPYEQYF.